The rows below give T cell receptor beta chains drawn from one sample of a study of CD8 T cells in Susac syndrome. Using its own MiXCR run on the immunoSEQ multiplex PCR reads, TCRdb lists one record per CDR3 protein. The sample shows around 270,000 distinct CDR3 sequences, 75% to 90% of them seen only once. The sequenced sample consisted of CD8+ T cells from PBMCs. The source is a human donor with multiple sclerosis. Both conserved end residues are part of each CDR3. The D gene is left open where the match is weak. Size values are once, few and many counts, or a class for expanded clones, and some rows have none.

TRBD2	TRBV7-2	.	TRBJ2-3	CASSPLASASTDTQYF	TGTGCCAGCAGCCCACTAGCGTCGGCGAGCACAGATACGCAGTATTTT
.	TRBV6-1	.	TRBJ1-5	CASSHPWQGSNQPQHF	TGTGCCAGCAGCCACCCTTGGCAGGGTAGCAATCAGCCCCAGCATTTT
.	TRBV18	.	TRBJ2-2	CATTMRSAGELFF	TGTGCCACCACCATGAGATCCGCCGGGGAGCTGTTTTTT
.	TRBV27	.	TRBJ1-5	CASSLLAWEGGNQPQHF	TGTGCCAGCAGTTTATTGGCCTGGGAGGGCGGCAATCAGCCCCAGCATTTT
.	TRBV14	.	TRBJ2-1	CASSPVIGEQFF	TGTGCCAGCAGCCCCGTGATAGGTGAGCAGTTCTTC
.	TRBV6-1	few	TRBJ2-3	CASSPGTGFTDTQYF	TGTGCCAGCAGTCCCGGGACTGGGTTCACAGATACGCAGTATTTT
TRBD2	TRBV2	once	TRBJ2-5	CASSEGVTSGRAETQYF	TGTGCCAGCAGTGAAGGGGTAACTAGCGGGAGGGCGGAGACCCAGTACTTC
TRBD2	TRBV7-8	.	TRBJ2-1	CASLRGGAGGYNEQFF	TGTGCCAGCCTCCGGGGGGGAGCGGGAGGATACAATGAGCAGTTCTTC
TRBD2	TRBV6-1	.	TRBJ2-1	CASSPEVAGLYNEQFF	TGTGCCAGCAGCCCCGAGGTAGCGGGACTTTACAATGAGCAGTTCTTC
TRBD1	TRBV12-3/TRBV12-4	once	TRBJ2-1	CASSFGPGQLYNEQFF	TGTGCCAGCAGTTTTGGACCGGGACAGCTATACAATGAGCAGTTCTTC
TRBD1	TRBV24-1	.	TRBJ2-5	CATSDRPGQALIQETQYF	TGTGCCACCAGTGATCGCCCGGGACAGGCCCTGATTCAAGAGACCCAGTACTTC
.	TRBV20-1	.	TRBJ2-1	CSASEGGGHYNEQFF	TGCAGTGCTAGTGAAGGGGGAGGGCACTACAATGAGCAGTTCTTC
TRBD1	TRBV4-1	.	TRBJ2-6	CASTGTAGANVLTF	TGCGCCAGCACCGGGACAGCTGGGGCCAACGTCCTGACTTTC
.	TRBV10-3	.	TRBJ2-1	CAISYERFPYNEQFF	TGTGCCATCAGTTATGAGCGTTTCCCCTACAATGAGCAGTTCTTC
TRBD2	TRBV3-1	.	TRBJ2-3	CASSQGTSGSDTQYF	TGTGCCAGCAGCCAAGGGACTAGCGGCTCAGATACGCAGTATTTT
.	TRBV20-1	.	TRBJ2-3	CSARQRAGQQDTQYF	TGCAGTGCTAGGCAGAGGGCGGGACAGCAGGATACGCAGTATTTT
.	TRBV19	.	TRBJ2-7	CASSMKGVYEQYF	TGTGCCAGTAGTATGAAAGGGGTCTACGAGCAGTACTTC
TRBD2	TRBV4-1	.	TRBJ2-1	CASSQGLALGEQFF	TGCGCCAGCAGCCAGGGACTAGCCCTAGGGGAGCAGTTCTTC
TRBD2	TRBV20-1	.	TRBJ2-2	CSARGPSGTGELFF	TGCAGTGCTAGAGGCCCTAGCGGTACCGGGGAGCTGTTTTTT
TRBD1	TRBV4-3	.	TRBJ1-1	CASRGQGLTEAFF	TGCGCCAGCAGAGGACAGGGGCTCACTGAAGCTTTCTTT
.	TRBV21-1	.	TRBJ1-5	CASKQTSNQPQHF	TGTGCCAGCAAACAGACTAGCAATCAGCCCCAGCATTTT
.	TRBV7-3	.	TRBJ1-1	CASSQHWNTEAFF	TGTGCCAGCAGCCAACACTGGAACACTGAAGCTTTCTTT
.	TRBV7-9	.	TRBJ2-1	CASSFEKQFF	TGTGCCAGCAGCTTCGAGAAGCAGTTCTTC
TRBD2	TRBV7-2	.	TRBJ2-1	CASSLVVAGGFVGNEQFF	TGTGCCAGCAGCTTAGTCGTAGCGGGAGGTTTTGTTGGCAATGAGCAGTTCTTC